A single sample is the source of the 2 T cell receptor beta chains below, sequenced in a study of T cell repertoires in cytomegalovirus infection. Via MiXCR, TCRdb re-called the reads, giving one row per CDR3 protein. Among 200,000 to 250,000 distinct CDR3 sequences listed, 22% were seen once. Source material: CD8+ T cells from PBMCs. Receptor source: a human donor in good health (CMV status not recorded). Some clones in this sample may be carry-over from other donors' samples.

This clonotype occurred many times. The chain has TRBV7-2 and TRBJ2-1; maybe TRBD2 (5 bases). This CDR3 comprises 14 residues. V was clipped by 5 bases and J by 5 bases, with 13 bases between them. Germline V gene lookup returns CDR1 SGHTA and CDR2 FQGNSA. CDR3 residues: CASSHLPGNNEQFF. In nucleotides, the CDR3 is TGTGCCAGCAGCCATCTGCCGGGGAACAATGAGCAGTTCTTC.

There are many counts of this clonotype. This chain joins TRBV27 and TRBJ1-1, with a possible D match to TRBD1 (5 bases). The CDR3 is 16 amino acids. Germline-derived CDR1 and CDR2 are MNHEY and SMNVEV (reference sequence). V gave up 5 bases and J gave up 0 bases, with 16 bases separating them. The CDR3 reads CASSPPPGALNTEAFF. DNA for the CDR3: TGTGCCAGCAGTCCCCCGCCCGGGGCGTTGAACACTGAAGCTTTCTTT.